This TCR beta chain was found in a study of blood T cell repertoires in COVID-19. Some clones are missing from TCRdb's copy, which holds only in-frame ones; the method was immunoSEQ multiplex PCR. The sample includes 250,000 to 350,000 clones, 90% of them seen just once. The sequence came from a woman aged 18-29 years with acute COVID-19. Sequencing used PBMCs or T cells enriched from blood (not recorded which).

The chain's CDR3 is CASSFQGLNEQFF. Written as DNA, the CDR3 is TGTGCCAGCAGCTTTCAGGGTCTCAATGAGCAGTTCTTC. This chain links TRBV7-3 with TRBJ2-1; TRBD1 might be the D (5 bases). The V and J ends lost 3 bases and 6 bases respectively, with 9 bases between them. The CDR3 extends over 13 amino acids. Germline V gene sequence: CDR1 SGHTA, CDR2 FQGTGA.